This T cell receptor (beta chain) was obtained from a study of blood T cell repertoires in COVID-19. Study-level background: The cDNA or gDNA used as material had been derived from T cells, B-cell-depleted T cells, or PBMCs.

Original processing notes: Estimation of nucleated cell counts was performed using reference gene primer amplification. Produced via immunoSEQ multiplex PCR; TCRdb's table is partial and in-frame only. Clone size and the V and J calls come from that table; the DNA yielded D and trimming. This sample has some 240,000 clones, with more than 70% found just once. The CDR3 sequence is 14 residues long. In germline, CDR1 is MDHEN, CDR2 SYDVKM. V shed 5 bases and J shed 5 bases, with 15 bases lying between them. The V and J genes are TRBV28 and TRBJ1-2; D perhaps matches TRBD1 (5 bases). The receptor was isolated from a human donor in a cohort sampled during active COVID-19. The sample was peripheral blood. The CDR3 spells CASSTGTQGYGYTF. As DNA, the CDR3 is TGTGCCAGCAGTACCGGGACTCAGGGTTATGGCTACACCTTC.